This T cell receptor beta chain emerged from a study of T cells after yellow fever vaccination. In TCRdb, the 5' RACE reads were re-called with MiXCR into one record per CDR3 protein. The sample consists of 250,000 or so distinct CDR3 sequences, about 3.9% of them appearing once. This clonotype was observed at least ten times. V shed 0 bases and J shed 8 bases, with 12 bases lying between them. The V gene's germline CDR1 is SGHRS and CDR2 YFSETQ. The CDR3 is made up of 14 amino acids. This chain connects TRBV5-1 to TRBJ2-1; D is unclear. The receptor's source is a man in his late teens or twenties who received the YFV17D yellow fever vaccine. The sample here was PBMCs, taken 15 days after the yellow fever booster vaccination. This chain's CDR3 is CASSLAPPRDEQFF. The CDR3 DNA reads as TGCGCCAGCAGCTTGGCACCCCCAAGGGATGAGCAGTTCTTC.